The 21 T cell receptor beta chains given below trace back to one sample, sequenced in a study of blood T cell repertoires in COVID-19. Sequencing was performed with immunoSEQ multiplex PCR; in TCRdb, only in-frame clones are kept and a portion is missing. The table records 250,000 to 350,000 clones, less than 85% of them present only once. The sample comprised PBMCs or T cells enriched from blood (not recorded which). The receptor set was obtained from a woman between 45 and 65 years old who had recovered from COVID-19.

About this clone: Other DNA sequences in this sample translate to the same CDR3. This chain joins TRBV7-6 and TRBJ2-7, with TRBD1 matching 7 bases. Germline-derived CDR1 and CDR2 are SGHVS and FNYEAQ. The CDR3 sequence is 14 residues long. Germline trimming cut 4 bases from V and 2 bases from J; bases unmatched to any gene: 5. In nucleotides, the CDR3 is TGTGCCAGCAGCTCGGGGACAGCCCCCTACGAGCAGTACTTC. The encoded protein is CASSSGTAPYEQYF.

The V gene is TRBV6-2 or TRBV6-3, the J gene TRBJ2-5; D possibly corresponds to TRBD1 (5 bases). Germline lookup yields CDR1 MNHEY and CDR2 SVGEGT. The ends were cut back, 5 bases at V and 1 base at J, with 17 bases in the middle. The CDR3 is 16 residues long. The CDR3 nucleotides are TGTGCCAGCAGTCGACGGGCCCTAGGGGCCCAAGAGACCCAGTACTTC. This sequence encodes CASSRRALGAQETQYF.

This chain connects TRBV6-1 to TRBJ1-5; TRBD1 matches 9 bases. This CDR3 contains 16 residues. Unmatched junction bases numbered 3, after V lost 0 bases and J lost 3 bases. The germline gives CDR1 MNHNS, CDR2 SASEGT. For the CDR3, the DNA is TGTGCCAGCAGTGAAGCGGACAGGGGCTACAATCAGCCCCAGCATTTT. Its protein product is CASSEADRGYNQPQHF.

This chain joins TRBV5-1 and TRBJ2-7; 11 nucleotides line up with TRBD1. Germline CDR1 and CDR2: SGHRS and YFSETQ. V dropped 0 bases and J dropped 7; count of bases not matched to a gene: 9. The CDR3 has 16 amino acids. The DNA for the CDR3 is TGCGCCAGCAGCTTGGCCGGACAGGGGGCAGTCGAAGAGCAGTACTTC. This encodes CASSLAGQGAVEEQYF.

CDR3 sequence (DNA): TGTGCCAGCAGTGATTTAGGGGGTGGGAACACTGAAGCTTTCTTT. Translation gives CASSDLGGGNTEAFF. V and J are TRBV6-1 and TRBJ1-1; possible D gene TRBD1, 6 bases. Germline lookup yields CDR1 MNHNS and CDR2 SASEGT. This CDR3 region has 15 residues. V was clipped by 3 bases and J by 1 base, with 12 bases between them.

This chain uses TRBV5-1 with TRBJ2-5, with 9 bases lining up with TRBD2. From germline, CDR1 is SGHRS and CDR2 YFSETQ. The V and J ends lost 0 bases and 2 bases, in that order; junction bases with no gene match: 11. There are 18 residues in the CDR3. The CDR3 sequence: CASSLAGVAGVGQETQYF. The DNA of the CDR3 is TGCGCCAGCAGCTTGGCGGGCGTAGCGGGAGTGGGGCAAGAGACCCAGTACTTC.

J is TRBJ2-3 and V is TRBV6-1, with 9 bases identical to TRBD2. This CDR3 spans 16 amino acids. The germline V gene has CDR1 MNHNS and CDR2 SASEGT. The ends lost 1 base at V and 3 bases at J; junction bases unmatched: 5. CDR3 in DNA: TGTGCCAGCAGTGAAGGAGCGGGGGGAGGGACAGATACGCAGTATTTT. This gives the protein CASSEGAGGGTDTQYF.

The CDR3 loop reads CASSEPRGGFRTGELFF. The CDR3, as DNA: TGTGCCAGCAGTGAACCCCGGGGGGGCTTTCGGACCGGGGAGCTGTTTTTT. The V and J genes are TRBV25-1 and TRBJ2-2; 8 nucleotides match TRBD2. V gave up 2 bases and J gave up 5 bases; unmatched junction bases: 10. Germline CDR1 reads MGHDK; CDR2 reads SYGVNS. This CDR3 has 17 residues.

The gene calls are TRBV3-1 (or the pseudogene TRBV3-2) and TRBJ2-1; 12 nucleotides align to TRBD2. The trim removed 1 base at V and 5 bases at J, leaving 3 bases unmatched. This CDR3 comprises 16 residues. Germline V gives CDR1 LGHDT, CDR2 YNNKEL (reference sequence). The CDR3 spells CASSQGGLAGNNEQFF. The CDR3 coding sequence is TGTGCCAGCAGCCAAGGAGGACTAGCGGGAAACAATGAGCAGTTCTTC.

This chain links TRBV9 with TRBJ1-5; tentatively, D is TRBD1 (5 bases). This CDR3 is built from 15 residues. V lost 0 bases and J lost 9, with 16 bases in between. Germline CDR1 is SGDLS and CDR2 is YYNGEE. CDR3 amino acids: CASSVAPGPQAPQHF. For the CDR3, the DNA is TGTGCCAGCAGCGTAGCTCCGGGCCCACAGGCGCCCCAGCATTTT. Complete variable domain (other parts from reference TRBV9 and TRBJ1-5): DSGVTQTPKHLITATGQRVTLRCSPRSGDLSVYWYQQSLDQGLQFLIQYYNGEERAKGNILERFSAQQFPDLHSELNLSSLELGDSALYFCASSVAPGPQAPQHFGDGTRLSIL.

The chain recombines TRBV9 with TRBJ2-3, with TRBD2 identical over 12 bases. The junction had 9 bases not matched to a gene; V was cut back by 0 bases and J by 4 bases. Germline CDR1 is SGDLS and CDR2 is YYNGEE. This CDR3 contains 18 residues. The DNA of the CDR3 is TGTGCCAGCAGCGTAGCCCCTATGACTAGCGGGAGAGCAGATACGCAGTATTTT. Its translation is CASSVAPMTSGRADTQYF.

The rearrangement uses TRBV15 and TRBJ2-1; 11 nucleotides agree with TRBD2. This CDR3 contains 18 residues. Germline V gene lookup returns CDR1 LNHNV and CDR2 YYDKDF (reference sequence). V gave up 3 bases and J gave up 4 bases; unmatched junction bases: 11. In DNA form, the CDR3 reads TGTGCCACCAGCAGGGGCGGGACTAGCGGTCTAGTATACAATGAGCAGTTCTTC. Translation: CATSRGGTSGLVYNEQFF.

On this clone itself: The same CDR3 can be traced to other DNA sequences in this sample. J is TRBJ1-2 and V is TRBV6-5; 8 positions agree with TRBD1. This CDR3 is built from 13 residues. The germline V gene has CDR1 MNHEY and CDR2 SVGAGI. V lost 6 bases and J lost 4; bases outside the gene matches: 4. The CDR3 sequence: CASSRDRIYGYTF. The CDR3, as DNA: TGTGCCAGCAGCCGGGACAGGATCTATGGCTACACCTTC.

The chain links TRBV19 to TRBJ1-2; D is unresolved. With 4 bases removed from V and 4 bases from J, the gap between germline ends came to 4 bases. This CDR3 contains 11 residues. CDR1 and CDR2 from the germline V gene are LNHDA and SQIVND (reference sequence). This CDR3 reads CASSTGYGYTF. The CDR3 bases are TGTGCCAGTAGTACCGGCTATGGCTACACCTTC.

The V and J genes are TRBV9 and TRBJ2-3; possible D gene TRBD1, 6 bases. The CDR3 loop spans 15 amino acids. The V end lost 3 bases, the J end lost 0 bases, and 11 bases lay between the germline ends. Germline-derived CDR1 and CDR2 are SGDLS and YYNGEE. The CDR3 DNA reads as TGTGCCAGCAGCGAGGGACAATCTAGCACAGATACGCAGTATTTT. Its protein is CASSEGQSSTDTQYF.

V gene TRBV19 combines with J gene TRBJ1-5; no definite D call. The CDR3 spans 12 residues. Trimming took 5 bases from V and 4 from J, leaving 6 bases between them. Germline loops: CDR1 LNHDA, CDR2 SQIVND (reference sequence). DNA of the CDR3: TGTGCCAGTAGTCCACGGAATCAGCCCCAGCATTTT. Translation gives CASSPRNQPQHF. Full variable domain (outside the CDR3, taken from reference TRBV19 and TRBJ1-5): DGGITQSPKYLFRKEGQNVTLSCEQNLNHDAMYWYRQDPGQGLRLIYYSQIVNDFQKGDIAEGYSVSREKKESFPLTVTSAQKNPTAFYLCASSPRNQPQHFGDGTRLSIL.

The chain recombines TRBV13 with TRBJ2-5, with D perhaps TRBD2 (6 bases). From germline, CDR1 is PRHDT and CDR2 FYEKMQ (reference sequence). Trimming pared 0 bases from V and 4 bases from J, leaving 9 bases between. This CDR3 has 14 amino acids. CDR3 residues: CASSLGLAGETQYF. Here the CDR3 DNA reads TGTGCCAGCAGCTTAGGACTAGCAGGAGAGACCCAGTACTTC.

V usage is TRBV5-8 and J usage is TRBJ2-5, with 10 bases fitting TRBD1. The CDR3 sequence is 16 residues long. The germline V gene encodes CDR1 SGHTS and CDR2 YDEGEE. V dropped 3 bases and J dropped 5; count of bases not matched to a gene: 10. CDR3 sequence: CASSWRQGATGETQYF. CDR3 in DNA: TGTGCCAGCAGCTGGAGACAGGGGGCAACCGGGGAGACCCAGTACTTC.

The CDR3 nucleotides read TGTGCCAGCAGCGTACCGGGACAGGGGGCGCCTAACGGGGAGCTGTTTTTT. It specifies CASSVPGQGAPNGELFF. The chain joins TRBV2 to TRBJ2-2; TRBD1 aligns across 12 bases. This CDR3 has 17 amino acids. J was trimmed by 7 bases and V by 6 bases; bases with no gene match: 12. Germline CDR1 SNHLY, CDR2 FYNNEI.

The chain uses TRBV7-2 and TRBJ1-6, with a possible D match to TRBD1 (6 bases). The CDR3 runs to 13 residues. V lost 8 bases, J lost 4 bases, and 9 bases lay in between. Germline V gene lookup returns CDR1 SGHTA and CDR2 FQGNSA. CDR3 nucleotide sequence: TGTGCCAGCGGTGGACAGTATAATTCACCCCTCCACTTT. As protein: CASGGQYNSPLHF.

CDR3 nucleotide sequence: TGTGCCAGCAGCTCGCAGACAGGGGTCGGTGAGCAGTACTTC. Translated: CASSSQTGVGEQYF. The J gene is TRBJ2-7, the V gene TRBV11-2, with 8 nucleotides matching TRBD1. Trimming cost V 4 bases and J 7 bases; bases outside gene matches: 9. The CDR3 consists of 14 residues. Germline-derived CDR1 and CDR2 are SGHAT and FQNNGV.